The 22 T cell receptor beta chains listed next were all sequenced from one sample in a study of graft-versus-host responses after intestinal transplantation. These receptors have no identified antigens. Repertoires were generated with immunoSEQ multiplex PCR, while TCRdb's copy carries only in-frame clones and drops some. The data contain 95,000 to 150,000 clones, 85% to 95% of them singletons. The sequences come from unstimulated CD4+ T cells sorted from spleen or lymph node cells, collected before intestinal transplant. These TCRs come from a human donor who received an intestinal transplant.

CDR3 region: CASSRTVDFREAFF. The CDR3 DNA sequence: TGTGCCAGCTCACGGACCGTCGACTTCCGGGAAGCTTTCTTT. The chain recombines TRBV18 with TRBJ1-1; D remains ambiguous. The CDR3 spans 14 residues. From germline, CDR1 is KGHSH and CDR2 LQKENI. Trimming stripped 4 bases from V and 8 bases from J, with 17 bases between.

The V and J genes are TRBV5-1 and TRBJ2-3; TRBD1 is a possible D gene (6 bases). This CDR3 comprises 14 residues. CDR1 and CDR2 from the germline V gene are SGHRS and YFSETQ. V gave up 2 bases and J gave up 4 bases, with 11 bases separating them. DNA for the CDR3: TGCGCCAGCAGCTTCCTACAGGGCGCAGATACGCAGTATTTT. Translating it yields CASSFLQGADTQYF.

In its sample, this clone was seen once. The V gene is TRBV28, the J gene TRBJ1-1; no firm D call. Trimming pared 3 bases from V and 1 base from J, leaving 15 bases between. The CDR3 consists of 16 residues. Per the germline V gene, CDR1 is MDHEN and CDR2 is SYDVKM. The CDR3 sequence is CASSFPTTLTNTEAFF. The CDR3 nucleotides read TGTGCCAGCAGTTTCCCCACGACATTAACGAACACTGAAGCTTTCTTT.

The CDR3 protein is CASNLWNEQFF. The CDR3 nucleotides are TGTGCCAGCAACCTGTGGAATGAGCAGTTCTTC. The chain recombines TRBV5-6 with TRBJ2-1; D is unresolved. The V and J ends lost 6 bases and 7 bases respectively, with 8 bases between them. CDR3 length: 11 amino acids. Looked up from germline, CDR1 is SGHDT and CDR2 is YYEEEE.

V is TRBV28 and J is TRBJ1-4, with D perhaps TRBD1 (5 bases). This CDR3 is built from 15 residues. CDR1 and CDR2 from the germline V gene are MDHEN and SYDVKM. V dropped 3 bases and J dropped 5 bases, with 13 bases sitting between them. The CDR3 sequence is CASSFRGRTNEKLFF. The CDR3 bases are TGTGCCAGCAGTTTCCGGGGACGGACGAATGAAAAACTGTTTTTT.

This chain uses TRBV5-6 with TRBJ1-2, with TRBD1 identical over 7 bases. Germline V lookup: CDR1 SGHDT, CDR2 YYEEEE. The CDR3 loop spans 16 amino acids. J gave up 4 bases and V 0 bases, and 9 bases lay outside the gene matches. The CDR3 is CASSLAGIGGVYGYTF. The DNA for the CDR3 is TGTGCCAGCAGCTTGGCCGGTATAGGGGGCGTCTATGGCTACACCTTC.

V gene TRBV7-9 combines with J gene TRBJ2-7, with D unresolved. The germline V gene encodes CDR1 SEHNR and CDR2 FQNEAQ (reference sequence). Trimming left V 7 bases short and J 6 bases short, with 25 bases between. There are 16 residues in the CDR3. This CDR3 reads CASTTSHGRPASEQYF. The CDR3 DNA reads as TGTGCCAGCACCACCTCCCACGGGCGTCCTGCCTCCGAGCAGTACTTC.

V and J are TRBV11-3 and TRBJ2-1, with TRBD2 as a possible D gene (6 bases). Germline-derived CDR1 and CDR2 are SGHNT and YENEEA. The CDR3 sequence is 14 residues long. The V gene lost 2 bases and the J gene lost 10 bases, with 15 bases spanning the gap. CDR3 residues: CASSLLTGDGEQFF. CDR3 DNA sequence: TGTGCCAGCAGCTTATTGACGGGAGACGGCGAGCAGTTCTTC.

The gene calls are TRBV4-1 and TRBJ2-7; tentative D call: TRBD1 (5 bases). Germline loops: CDR1 MGHRA, CDR2 YSYEKL. V lost 3 bases to trimming and J lost 2 bases, with 14 bases between them. The CDR3 is made up of 15 amino acids. The CDR3 spells CASSQPLRQPYEQYF. DNA for the CDR3: TGCGCCAGCAGCCAGCCTCTTCGACAGCCCTACGAGCAGTACTTC.

This chain joins TRBV4-1 and TRBJ2-1, with a tentative D call TRBD2 (5 bases). The CDR3 consists of 17 residues. Germline V gene data show CDR1 as MGHRA and CDR2 as YSYEKL. The ends were cut back, 0 bases at V and 0 bases at J, with 12 bases in the middle. CDR3 residues: CASSQDPRGYSYNEQFF. CDR3 coding DNA: TGCGCCAGCAGCCAAGATCCCCGGGGTTACTCCTACAATGAGCAGTTCTTC.

This chain links TRBV28 with TRBJ1-5; TRBD1 aligns across 9 bases. Trimming took 4 bases from V and 4 from J; bases not matched to a gene: 8. CDR1 and CDR2 from the germline V gene are MDHEN and SYDVKM. This CDR3 is built from 16 residues. CDR3 sequence reads: CASSYQSQGANQPQHF. The CDR3 bases are TGTGCCAGCAGTTACCAATCACAGGGGGCAAATCAGCCCCAGCATTTT.

The chain joins TRBV7-2 to TRBJ2-2; a possible D gene is TRBD2 (6 bases). The V end lost 1 base, the J end lost 6 bases, and 12 bases lay between the germline ends. The CDR3 is made up of 15 amino acids. Germline assignment: CDR1 SGHTA and CDR2 FQGNSA. The DNA of the CDR3 is TGTGCCAGCAGCTTAGTAGGGACTGGGCCCGGGGAGCTGTTTTTT. This gives the protein CASSLVGTGPGELFF.

This clone was observed a single time. The V and J genes are TRBV28 and TRBJ2-5; no clear D. V shed 4 bases and J shed 0 bases, with 3 bases lying between them. The CDR3 is 12 amino acids. The germline CDR1 and CDR2 sequences are MDHEN and SYDVKM. CDR3 protein: CASSSDQETQYF. DNA for the CDR3: TGTGCCAGCAGTTCGGACCAAGAGACCCAGTACTTC.

The chain has TRBV7-8 and TRBJ2-3; 7 bases are shared with TRBD2. With 1 base clipped from V and 6 bases from J, the junction kept 1 base outside the gene matches. CDR1 and CDR2 from the germline V gene are SGHVS and FQNEAQ. The CDR3 has 13 amino acids. The CDR3 nucleotides are TGTGCCAGCAGCTTAGTGGGGGGGGATACGCAGTATTTT. Its translation is CASSLVGGDTQYF. The variable domain in full, completed from reference TRBV7-8 and TRBJ2-3, reads GAGVSQSPRYKVAKRGQDVALRCDPISGHVSLFWYQQALGQGPEFLTYFQNEAQLDKSGLPSDRFFAERPEGSVSTLKIQRTQQEDSAVYLCASSLVGGDTQYFGPGTRLTVL.

The chain couples TRBV27 to TRBJ2-7, with 8 bases that match TRBD2. Germline CDR1 and CDR2: MNHEY and SMNVEV (reference sequence). J lost 0 bases, V lost 3 bases, and 4 bases had no gene match. The CDR3 consists of 15 residues. For the CDR3, the DNA is TGTGCCAGCAGTTTCGTTAGCGGGACCTCCTACGAGCAGTACTTC. Translating gives CASSFVSGTSYEQYF.

V usage is TRBV6-5 and J usage is TRBJ2-1; 8 positions match TRBD2. Germline V gene lookup returns CDR1 MNHEY and CDR2 SVGAGI. Trimming at V came to 6 bases and at J to 4 bases, leaving 5 bases not matched to a gene. The CDR3 length is 14 residues. The CDR3 DNA sequence: TGTGCCAGCAGATCAGCGGGGGCTTACAATGAGCAGTTCTTC. Translation gives CASRSAGAYNEQFF.

This chain uses TRBV10-3 with TRBJ2-7; TRBD1 agrees at 8 bases. The V segment lost 0 bases and the J segment 1 base; nucleotides outside the gene matches: 5. Germline V gene lookup returns CDR1 ENHRY and CDR2 SYGVKD. This CDR3 comprises 16 residues. This CDR3 reads CAISESVRTGSYEQYF. The CDR3 region has the DNA TGTGCCATCAGTGAGTCGGTTAGGACAGGGTCCTACGAGCAGTACTTC.

The V and J genes are TRBV10-1 and TRBJ1-2; TRBD1 agrees at 8 bases. In germline, CDR1 is WNHNN, CDR2 SYGVQD (reference sequence). Trimming removed 6 bases from V and 8 bases from J; junction bases left unmatched: 8. This CDR3 has 13 amino acids. The CDR3 protein is CASSGQGGMGYTF. In nucleotides, the CDR3 is TGCGCCAGCAGCGGACAGGGAGGCATGGGCTACACCTTC.

This chain joins TRBV30 and TRBJ2-5; D not certain. Trimming left V 2 bases short and J 7 bases short, with 11 bases between. CDR1 and CDR2 (germline): GTSNPN, SVGIG (reference sequence). This CDR3 comprises 12 residues. The DNA for the CDR3 is TGTGCCTGGAGTCCCTTACTTGGGACCCAGTACTTC. Encoded protein: CAWSPLLGTQYF.

The chain carries TRBV7-8 and TRBJ2-3; a weak D match, TRBD2 (5 bases). The germline V gene has CDR1 SGHVS and CDR2 FQNEAQ. This CDR3 is built from 14 residues. The ends were cut back, 0 bases at V and 5 bases at J, with 9 bases in the middle. The CDR3 bases are TGTGCCAGCAGCTTAGCGGCCGCGGGAGATACGCAGTATTTT. This gives the protein CASSLAAAGDTQYF.

The chain combines TRBV18 with TRBJ1-5, with 9 bases aligning to TRBD1. Germline V gives CDR1 KGHSH, CDR2 LQKENI. CDR3 length equals 16 residues. With V trimmed by 3 bases and J by 7 bases, 10 bases remained unmatched. The CDR3 sequence is CASSPSGQGMWQPQHF. DNA of the CDR3: TGTGCCAGCTCACCTTCGGGACAGGGAATGTGGCAGCCCCAGCATTTT.

The rearrangement joins TRBV7-9 to TRBJ1-5; D is undetermined. The germline V and J ends were trimmed by 3 bases and 6 bases, with 12 bases remaining between them. The CDR3 runs 14 residues. Germline V CDR1 and CDR2: SEHNR, FQNEAQ (reference sequence). The CDR3 DNA reads TGTGCCAGCAGCTTGGAGGTAAACAGTCAGCCCCAGCATTTT. It codes for CASSLEVNSQPQHF. Variable domain in full (rest from reference TRBV7-9 and TRBJ1-5): DTGVSQNPRHKITKRGQNVTFRCDPISEHNRLYWYRQTLGQGPEFLTYFQNEAQLEKSRLLSDRFSAERPKGSFSTLEIQRTEQGDSAMYLCASSLEVNSQPQHFGDGTRLSIL.